Listed here are 27 T cell receptor beta chains from one sample, sequenced in a study of shared clonotypes between healthy human individuals. Generated by immunoSEQ multiplex PCR, the TCRdb table keeps only in-frame clones and is missing some. The table shows about 92,000 clones, with 40% to 55% occurring only once. Sequencing was done on a sample of PBMCs. These receptors originate from a woman aged 40 to 55 in good health. Some clones in this sample may be carry-over from other donors' samples.

The V and J genes are TRBV7-2 and TRBJ1-5, with D perhaps TRBD1 (5 bases). The CDR3 covers 14 residues. Looked up from germline, CDR1 is SGHTA and CDR2 is FQGNSA. V lost 6 bases and J 4 bases, leaving 13 bases between the germline ends. In DNA, the CDR3 is TGTGCCAGCAGTTACGGGACGGAGAATCAGCCCCAGCATTTT. It codes for CASSYGTENQPQHF.

The rearrangement uses TRBV6-6 and TRBJ2-7; D might be TRBD2 (5 bases). Germline V CDR1 and CDR2: MNHNY, SVGAGI (reference sequence). The CDR3 runs to 14 residues. Trimming shortened V by 6 bases and J by 0 bases, and 12 bases separated the two germline ends. CDR3 DNA: TGTGCCAGCAGAAACGACTACTACTCCTACGAGCAGTACTTC. Protein: CASRNDYYSYEQYF.

A note on this clone: A clone one base away is much larger, so this may be a read error. The V and J genes are TRBV30 and TRBJ2-5, with D possibly TRBD2 on 6 matching bases. The CDR3 has 14 amino acids. Germline CDR1 is GTSNPN and CDR2 is SVGIG (reference sequence). CDR3 coding DNA: TGTGCCCGGGAGCGGAAGGGGCGGGCGGAGACCCAGCACTTC. Its protein product is CARERKGRAETQHF.

This clone was recorded at least ten times. The gene calls are TRBV4-3 and TRBJ2-1; D gene unclear. V lost 0 bases to trimming and J lost 2 bases, with 8 bases between them. The CDR3 totals 15 residues. Germline assignment: CDR1 LGHNA and CDR2 YSLEER. CDR3 in amino acids: CASSQDHETYNEQFF. In nucleotides, the CDR3 is TGCGCCAGCAGCCAAGATCACGAGACCTACAATGAGCAGTTCTTC.

This clone was counted ten times or more. The rearrangement links TRBV6-4 to TRBJ2-3, with 7 bases lining up with TRBD2. The junction had 5 bases not matched to a gene; V was cut back by 3 bases and J by 2 bases. This CDR3 has 15 residues. The V gene's germline CDR1 is MRHNA and CDR2 SNTAGT. The CDR3 is CASSEGGSPTDTQYF. CDR3 in DNA: TGTGCCAGCAGTGAGGGCGGGAGCCCCACAGATACGCAGTATTTT.

The chain is built from TRBV5-6 and TRBJ2-6; D is unclear. CDR3 size: 15 residues. Trimming shortened V by 4 bases and J by 0 bases, and 8 bases separated the two germline ends. CDR1 and CDR2 from the germline V gene are SGHDT and YYEEEE. In DNA form, the CDR3 reads TGTGCCAGCAGCCGGGTTTTCTCTGGGGCCAACGTCCTGACTTTC. Amino acid sequence: CASSRVFSGANVLTF.

In the case of this clone: This likely traces to a read error, being one base from a far larger clone. This is likely a read error, given that the CDR3 carries no conserved phenylalanine or tryptophan at its end. The chain recombines TRBV30 with TRBJ1-5; D uncertain. The germline V gene encodes CDR1 GTSNPN and CDR2 SVGIG (reference sequence). The CDR3 runs 12 residues. The V end lost 1 base, the J end lost 1 base, and 2 bases lay between the germline ends. The CDR3 bases are TGTGCCTGGAGTGGGAGCAATCAGCCCCAGCATCTT. Encoded protein: CAWSGSNQPQHL.

This clone was detected ten times or more. J is TRBJ1-1 and V is TRBV28, with D perhaps matching TRBD1 (5 bases). V lost 7 bases to trimming and J lost 4 bases, with 16 bases between them. The V gene's germline CDR1 is MDHEN and CDR2 SYDVKM. The CDR3 loop spans 14 amino acids. CDR3: CASTYTRGGTEAFF. The CDR3 DNA sequence: TGTGCCAGCACCTACACCCGGGGGGGCACTGAAGCTTTCTTT.

The sample holds a few counts of this clone. V usage is TRBV6-5 and J usage is TRBJ2-5; D tentatively reads TRBD1 or TRBD2 (5 bases each). The germline V gene encodes CDR1 MNHEY and CDR2 SVGAGI. The length of the CDR3 is 13 residues. Trimming cost V 2 bases and J 5 bases, with 9 bases left between them. This chain's CDR3 is CASSYGGDETQYF. The CDR3 DNA reads TGTGCCAGCAGTTACGGGGGTGATGAGACCCAGTACTTC.

On this clone: In the same sample, other DNA sequences code for this CDR3. The chain carries TRBV7-3 and TRBJ2-1; D might be TRBD1 or TRBD2, each matching 7 bases. Per germline, CDR1 SGHTA and CDR2 FQGTGA. The CDR3 runs 16 residues. Trimming cost V 5 bases and J 4 bases, with 18 bases left between them. The CDR3 DNA follows: TGTGCCAGCAGCCCCAGGGGGGGGGACGGGTACAATGAGCAGTTCTTC. Protein sequence: CASSPRGGDGYNEQFF.

The CDR3 sequence: CASSLGYRGESPLHF. CDR3 sequence (DNA): TGTGCCAGCAGTTTGGGGTACAGGGGTGAATCACCCCTCCACTTT. The chain links TRBV28 to TRBJ1-6; 7 bases fit TRBD1. CDR1 and CDR2 (germline): MDHEN, SYDVKM. V was pared by 3 bases and J by 10 bases, with 9 bases of the junction left unmatched. CDR3 length: 15 amino acids.

This chain connects TRBV11-2 to TRBJ1-2, with D perhaps matching TRBD1 (5 bases). Looked up from germline, CDR1 is SGHAT and CDR2 is FQNNGV. With 8 bases removed from V and 4 bases from J, the gap between germline ends came to 14 bases. There are 13 residues in the CDR3. Here the CDR3 DNA reads TGTGCCAGCTGGGGGTGGGGGAGCTATGGCTACACCTTC. Protein product: CASWGWGSYGYTF.

The chain has TRBV7-5 and TRBJ1-2. TRBV7-5 is reported as a pseudogene. The CDR3 has 13 amino acids. This chain's CDR3 is CASSDRTNYGYTF. CDR3 DNA sequence: TGTGCCAGCAGCGACCGGACTAACTATGGCTACACCTTC.

This sequence joins TRBV7-9 and TRBJ2-6, with 9 positions matching TRBD1. Germline V CDR1 and CDR2: SEHNR, FQNEAQ (reference sequence). J gave up 4 bases and V 8 bases, and 12 bases lay outside the gene matches. This CDR3 comprises 17 residues. CDR3 sequence: CASRPAGTGTGANVLTF. As DNA, the CDR3 is TGTGCCAGCCGGCCCGCCGGGACAGGGACCGGGGCCAACGTCCTGACTTTC.

In this sample, this clone turned up a few times. The chain is built from TRBV2 and TRBJ2-1; maybe TRBD1 (6 bases). The CDR3 has 12 amino acids. V lost 5 bases to trimming and J lost 6 bases, with 8 bases between them. Germline CDR1 SNHLY, CDR2 FYNNEI. CDR3 loop: CASSRDTNEQFF. The CDR3 DNA sequence: TGTGCCAGCAGTCGGGACACCAATGAGCAGTTCTTC.

This clone was counted many times. The chain has TRBV28 and TRBJ2-5; 7 bases fit TRBD1. The CDR3 consists of 14 residues. Germline V gene sequence: CDR1 MDHEN, CDR2 SYDVKM. The ends lost 6 bases at V and 0 bases at J; junction bases unmatched: 4. CDR3 sequence (DNA): TGTGCCAGCAGGCGGACAGGAGACCAAGAGACCCAGTACTTC. It codes for CASRRTGDQETQYF.

In the case of this clone: Germline is not matched at one junction end, which may reflect a read error. The same CDR3 is also encoded by other DNA sequences in this sample. J is TRBJ1-1 and V is TRBV7-3; 8 bases map to TRBD1. Germline loops: CDR1 SGHTA, CDR2 FQGTGA. This CDR3 spans 13 amino acids. In DNA form, the CDR3 reads TGTGCTAGCAGCCAGGGGGCGTACACTGAAGCTTTCTTT. It yields the protein CASSQGAYTEAFF.

This clone was picked up many times. The gene calls are TRBV4-1 and TRBJ1-1; TRBD1 might be the D (6 bases). Trimming pared 0 bases from V and 8 bases from J, leaving 10 bases between. The CDR3 has 13 amino acids. CDR1 is MGHRA, CDR2 YSYEKL, per germline. The chain's CDR3 is CASSQDRTAEAFF. The CDR3, as DNA: TGCGCCAGCAGCCAAGATCGGACAGCAGAAGCTTTCTTT.

The rearrangement links TRBV7-3 to TRBJ1-2; 7 positions agree with TRBD1. Trimming removed 5 bases from V and 1 base from J; junction bases left unmatched: 4. The CDR3 spans 14 residues. Germline lookup yields CDR1 SGHTA and CDR2 FQGTGA. The CDR3 reads CASSPGQSNYGYTF. CDR3 sequence (DNA): TGTGCCAGCAGCCCGGGACAGAGTAACTATGGCTACACCTTC.

The chain has TRBV5-1 and TRBJ2-1; D is uncertain. The V gene lost 0 bases and the J gene lost 7 bases, with 11 bases spanning the gap. CDR3 size: 14 residues. Germline V gives CDR1 SGHRS, CDR2 YFSETQ. The CDR3 nucleotides are TGCGCCAGCAGCTTGGTTCCTGGGCAGAATGAGCAGTTCTTC. Translating it yields CASSLVPGQNEQFF.

Comments on this clone: A read error may produce the germline difference seen at one junction end. The chain carries TRBV7-3 and TRBJ2-7; D remains ambiguous. CDR1 is SGHTA and CDR2 is FQGTGA in the germline V gene. The CDR3 contains 14 residues. This CDR3 reads CASSPTRTSYEQYF. CDR3 coding DNA: TGCGCCAGCAGCCCGACACGAACTTCCTACGAGCAGTACTTC.

The chain has TRBV7-2 and TRBJ2-6; D uncertain. The CDR3 covers 13 residues. The germline V gene encodes CDR1 SGHTA and CDR2 FQGNSA. Trimming left V 3 bases short and J 2 bases short, with 2 bases between. CDR3 in amino acids: CASSFTGANVLTF. The CDR3 bases are TGTGCCAGCAGCTTCACTGGGGCCAACGTCCTGACTTTC. The variable domain in full, completed from reference TRBV7-2 and TRBJ2-6, reads GAGVSQSPSNKVTEKGKDVELRCDPISGHTALYWYRQSLGQGLEFLIYFQGNSAPDKSGLPSDRFSAERTGGSVSTLTIQRTQQEDSAVYLCASSFTGANVLTFGAGSRLTVL.

The chain is built from TRBV9 and TRBJ2-5; no clear D gene. Germline CDR1 is SGDLS and CDR2 is YYNGEE. The ends were cut back, 3 bases at V and 0 bases at J, with 15 bases in the middle. The CDR3 consists of 16 residues. The CDR3, as DNA: TGTGCCAGCAGCGCCGGTGGCCCCAGCTACCAAGAGACCCAGTACTTC. Amino acids: CASSAGGPSYQETQYF.

The V gene is TRBV30, the J gene TRBJ1-2, with D perhaps matching TRBD1 (6 bases). Germline loops: CDR1 GTSNPN, CDR2 SVGIG (reference sequence). The CDR3 runs 13 residues. Trimming pared 1 base from V and 9 bases from J, leaving 15 bases between. CDR3 region: CAWSGGQLHSYTF. The CDR3 coding sequence is TGTGCCTGGAGTGGAGGACAGCTTCATAGCTACACCTTC.

The chain links TRBV5-1 to TRBJ1-2; 9 nucleotides agree with TRBD1. Trimming took 7 bases from V and 8 from J; bases not matched to a gene: 15. The CDR3 is 15 residues long. The germline CDR1 and CDR2 sequences are SGHRS and YFSETQ. CDR3 loop: CASAEPGTGGAGYTF. CDR3 in DNA: TGCGCCAGCGCGGAGCCGGGCACAGGGGGCGCGGGCTACACCTTC.

This clone was counted between two and nine times. The CDR3: CAWSTSGTGTREQYF. The CDR3 nucleotides read TGTGCCTGGAGTACTTCCGGGACAGGGACCCGCGAGCAGTACTTC. This chain uses TRBV30 with TRBJ2-7; 9 bases are a match to TRBD1. V gave up 2 bases and J gave up 6 bases; unmatched junction bases: 11. Germline V CDR1 and CDR2: GTSNPN, SVGIG (reference sequence). The CDR3 is 15 amino acids.

The J gene is TRBJ2-1, the V gene TRBV6-5; 10 bases match TRBD1. V lost 7 bases and J lost 8; bases outside the gene matches: 8. Germline lookup yields CDR1 MNHEY and CDR2 SVGAGI. The length of the CDR3 is 14 residues. The CDR3 coding sequence is TGTGCCAGCAACCGAGACAGGGGGCAGGATGAGCAGTTCTTC. Protein sequence: CASNRDRGQDEQFF.